This T cell receptor beta chain was documented in a study of identifying expanded T cells in peripheral blood. CDR1 is SGHRS and CDR2 is YFSETQ in the germline V gene. V was shortened by 1 base and J by 5 bases, with 9 bases between the two germline ends. This CDR3 has 13 amino acids. Turning to this clone: What it binds is not known.

No infections or other immune events were documented during collection. Produced via immunoSEQ multiplex PCR; TCRdb's table is partial and in-frame only. The sample consists of 120,000 or so clones, more than 80% of them appearing once. Study-level results: Differentially abundant clones: about 1.3 between replicates, about 15 at roughly 13 days, approximately 19 at four. Across healthy donors, higher total template counts meant significantly greater approximately two-week count variance.

The TCR was taken from a person between 18 and 75 years old in good health. The chain is built from TRBV5-1 and TRBJ1-2; perhaps TRBD1 as D (5 bases). Sequenced input: blood. CDR3 nucleotides: TGCGCCAGCAGCTTGAGGGGCACATATGGCTACACCTTC. Residues: CASSLRGTYGYTF.